The rows below give T cell receptor beta chains drawn from one sample of a study of shared clonotypes between healthy human individuals. Sequencing used immunoSEQ multiplex PCR; TCRdb keeps in-frame clones, though not all of them. Altogether about 2.4 million clones are present, 90% to 95% being singletons, with the ten largest covering about 0.38%. Material for sequencing was naive CD4+ T cells from PBMCs. All receptors come from a man in his late teens or twenties in good health. Some clones in this sample may be carry-over from other donors' samples. CDR3s include the opening cysteine and the closing phenylalanine or tryptophan.

TRBV18	15	CASSPEGAANEKLFF
TRBV4-3	21	CASSQGSRGGGLWGKTDTQYF
TRBV9	17	CASSPPVGLAARNEQFF
TRBV2	14	CASSRQSSNQPQHF
TRBV9	14	CASSPAGPDRAQYF
TRBV18	21	CASSPDRDSRGFLSGNQPQHF
TRBV5-1	15	CASSSASGAVGEQFF
TRBV27	11	CASTRSGELFF
TRBV6-5	16	CASSYATTGSRGEQYF
TRBV2	16	CASSEGTRTAGDTQYF
TRBV27	14	CASSFQGYNTEAFF
TRBV5-6	15	CASRSGLADTYEQYF
TRBV2	13	CASRGGRVETQYF
TRBV5-8	19	CASSLPPRPRSNSNQPQHF
TRBV9	15	CASSVGGSRGDTQYF
TRBV7-2	14	CASSLQGVNTEAFF
TRBV7-9	15	CASSASLEAKNIQYF
TRBV7-2	14	CASSFLQGETEAFF
TRBV19	13	CASSINRGYEQYF
TRBV5-4	14	CASSPTGSGTEAFF
TRBV9	14	CASSQIAGVDEQFF
TRBV27	15	CASSLGREGSYEQYF
TRBV14	16	CASSLYRTINTGELFF
TRBV23-1	15	CASSHWDRGPYEQYF
TRBV28	15	CASSLTGPSYNEQFF
TRBV29-1	15	CSVTGFGFRNTEAFF
TRBV2	13	CASRLAELLLQFF
TRBV19	16	CASSIRPQGVYNEQFF
TRBV19	14	CASSITSTNEKLFF
TRBV14	13	CASSQGAGNTIYF
TRBV5-1	15	CASSLEQGFATEAFF
TRBV14	16	CASSKGAAGGSYEQYF
TRBV7-2	14	CASSPRWTGYEAFF
TRBV7-2	15	CASSVGAGTQETQYF
TRBV5-1	17	CASSFLLDRSAGETQYF
TRBV30	11	CAWGSAWGYTF
TRBV12-5	13	CASGLSPVDQPTF
TRBV25-1	16	CASSDSRLSSYNEQFF
TRBV19	9	CASPSRGNF
TRBV4-2	16	CASSQGEGGRRNTIYF
TRBV2	16	CASKGLQGSSGHGYTF